This paragraph reports one T cell receptor beta chain. Its antigen is still unknown. Indicated time point: week 11, during vaccination. The investigators gave 300 ug of mutant IDH1 20-mer peptide in each vaccine dose, together with topical imiquimod. Produced via immunoSEQ multiplex PCR; TCRdb's table is partial and in-frame only. The data hold roughly 120,000 clones, with about 80% observed a single time. Deletions cut 1 base from V and 4 bases from J, with 7 bases between. Per the germline V gene, CDR1 is GTSNPN and CDR2 is SVGIG (reference sequence). There are 12 residues in the CDR3. The data were obtained in a study of a mutant IDH1 vaccine in newly diagnosed glioma.

This sequence was found in a man aged 35 to 55 with glioma. Sample: PBMCs, taken from a glioma patient whose treatment included an IDH1 peptide vaccine. J is TRBJ1-2 and V is TRBV30; no firm D call. CDR3 nucleotides: TGTGCCTGGAGTGCAGTCAGCTATGGCTACACCTTC. This codes for CAWSAVSYGYTF.